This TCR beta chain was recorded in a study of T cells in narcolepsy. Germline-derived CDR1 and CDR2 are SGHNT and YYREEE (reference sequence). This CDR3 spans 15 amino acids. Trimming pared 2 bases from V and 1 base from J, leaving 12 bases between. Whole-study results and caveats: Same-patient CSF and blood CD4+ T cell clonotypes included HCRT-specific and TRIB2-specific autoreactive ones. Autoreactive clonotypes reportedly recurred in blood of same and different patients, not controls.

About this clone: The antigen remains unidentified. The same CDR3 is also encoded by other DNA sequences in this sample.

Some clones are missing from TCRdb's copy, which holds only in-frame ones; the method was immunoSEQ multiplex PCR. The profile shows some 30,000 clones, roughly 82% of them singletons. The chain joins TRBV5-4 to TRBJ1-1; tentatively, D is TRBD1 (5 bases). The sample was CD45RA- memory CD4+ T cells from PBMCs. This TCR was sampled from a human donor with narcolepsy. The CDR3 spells CASSFGGRRNTEAFF. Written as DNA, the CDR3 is TGTGCCAGCAGCTTTGGGGGTAGGAGGAACACTGAAGCTTTCTTT. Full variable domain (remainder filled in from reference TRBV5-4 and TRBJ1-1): ETGVTQSPTHLIKTRGQQVTLRCSSQSGHNTVSWYQQALGQGPQFIFQYYREEENGRGNFPPRFSGLQFPNYSSELNVNALELDDSALYLCASSFGGRRNTEAFFGQGTRLTVV.